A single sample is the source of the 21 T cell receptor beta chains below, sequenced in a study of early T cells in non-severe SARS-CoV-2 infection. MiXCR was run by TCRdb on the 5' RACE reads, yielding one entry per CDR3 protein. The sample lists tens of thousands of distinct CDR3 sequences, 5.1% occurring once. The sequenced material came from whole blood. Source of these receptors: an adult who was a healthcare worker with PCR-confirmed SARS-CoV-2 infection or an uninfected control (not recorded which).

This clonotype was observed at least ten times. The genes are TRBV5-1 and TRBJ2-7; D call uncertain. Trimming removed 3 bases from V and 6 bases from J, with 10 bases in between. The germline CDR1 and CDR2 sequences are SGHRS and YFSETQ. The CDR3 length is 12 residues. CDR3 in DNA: TGCGCCAGCAGCTCAGTCAGCACCGAGCAGTACTTC. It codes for CASSSVSTEQYF.

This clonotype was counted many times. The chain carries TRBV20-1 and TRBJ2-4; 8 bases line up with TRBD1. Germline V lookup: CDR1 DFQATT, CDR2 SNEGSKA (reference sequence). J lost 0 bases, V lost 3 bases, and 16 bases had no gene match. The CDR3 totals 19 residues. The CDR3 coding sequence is TGCAGTGCTAGGGGGCTGTCCGGACAGGGCATGTCAGCCAAAAACATTCAGTACTTC. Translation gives CSARGLSGQGMSAKNIQYF.

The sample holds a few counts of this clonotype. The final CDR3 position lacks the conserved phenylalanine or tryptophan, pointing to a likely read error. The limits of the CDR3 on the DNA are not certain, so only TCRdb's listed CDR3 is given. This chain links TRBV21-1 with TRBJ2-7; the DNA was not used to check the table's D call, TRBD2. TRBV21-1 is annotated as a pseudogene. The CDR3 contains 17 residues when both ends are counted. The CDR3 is CTGRAIRTLWRGLRVRD.

In DNA, the CDR3 is TGTGCCAGCAGCTTTATACAGGGAGATGGCTACACCTTC. Translated: CASSFIQGDGYTF. The chain employs TRBV7-9 and TRBJ1-2, with D tentatively TRBD1 (6 bases). CDR3 length: 13 residues. The germline V gene encodes CDR1 SEHNR and CDR2 FQNEAQ (reference sequence). V was trimmed by 3 bases and J by 6 bases, leaving 11 bases between them.

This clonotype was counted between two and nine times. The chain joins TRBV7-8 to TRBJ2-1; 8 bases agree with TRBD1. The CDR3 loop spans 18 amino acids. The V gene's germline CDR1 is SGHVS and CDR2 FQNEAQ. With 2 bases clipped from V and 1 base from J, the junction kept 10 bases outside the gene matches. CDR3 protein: CASSLPLRTGRSYNEQFF. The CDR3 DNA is TGTGCCAGCAGCTTACCGCTCCGGACAGGGCGTTCCTACAATGAGCAGTTCTTC. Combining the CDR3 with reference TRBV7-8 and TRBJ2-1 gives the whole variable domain GAGVSQSPRYKVAKRGQDVALRCDPISGHVSLFWYQQALGQGPEFLTYFQNEAQLDKSGLPSDRFFAERPEGSVSTLKIQRTQQEDSAVYLCASSLPLRTGRSYNEQFFGPGTRLTVL.

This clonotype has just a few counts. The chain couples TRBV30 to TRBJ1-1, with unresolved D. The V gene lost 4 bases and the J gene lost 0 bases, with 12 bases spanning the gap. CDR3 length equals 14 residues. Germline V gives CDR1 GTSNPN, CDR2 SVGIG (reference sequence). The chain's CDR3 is CAWILLAVNTEAFF. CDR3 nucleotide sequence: TGTGCCTGGATTCTTCTCGCAGTGAACACTGAAGCTTTCTTT.

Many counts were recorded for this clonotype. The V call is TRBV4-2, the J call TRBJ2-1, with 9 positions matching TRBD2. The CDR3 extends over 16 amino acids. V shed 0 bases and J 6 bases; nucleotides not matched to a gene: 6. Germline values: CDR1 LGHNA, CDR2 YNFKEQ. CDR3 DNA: TGTGCCAGCAGCCAAGAGGTAGGCGGGGGGGCCAATGAGCAGTTCTTC. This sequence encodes CASSQEVGGGANEQFF.

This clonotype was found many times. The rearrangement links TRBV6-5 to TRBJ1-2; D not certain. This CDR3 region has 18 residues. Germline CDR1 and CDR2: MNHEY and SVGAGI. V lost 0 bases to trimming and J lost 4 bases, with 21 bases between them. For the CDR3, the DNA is TGTGCCAGCAGTTACTCGGTTCAACCGGGTCCCCACCCCTATGGCTACACCTTC. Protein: CASSYSVQPGPHPYGYTF.

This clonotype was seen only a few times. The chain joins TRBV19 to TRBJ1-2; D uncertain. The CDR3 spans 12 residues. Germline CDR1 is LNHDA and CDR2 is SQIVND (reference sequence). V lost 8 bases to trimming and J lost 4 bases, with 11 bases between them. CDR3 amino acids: CASVDRIYGYTF. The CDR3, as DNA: TGTGCCAGTGTCGACCGGATCTATGGCTACACCTTC.

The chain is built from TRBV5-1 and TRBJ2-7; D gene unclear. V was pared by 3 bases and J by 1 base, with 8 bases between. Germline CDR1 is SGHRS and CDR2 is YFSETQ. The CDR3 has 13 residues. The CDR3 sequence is CASSSVESYEQYF. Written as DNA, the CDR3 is TGCGCCAGCAGCTCCGTTGAGTCCTACGAGCAGTACTTC.

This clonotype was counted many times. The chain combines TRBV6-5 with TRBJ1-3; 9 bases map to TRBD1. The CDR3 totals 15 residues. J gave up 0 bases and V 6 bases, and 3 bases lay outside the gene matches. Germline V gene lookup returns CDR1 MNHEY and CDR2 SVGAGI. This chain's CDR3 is CASSRTGDSGNTIYF. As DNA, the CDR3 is TGTGCCAGCAGCCGGACAGGGGACTCTGGAAACACCATATATTTT.

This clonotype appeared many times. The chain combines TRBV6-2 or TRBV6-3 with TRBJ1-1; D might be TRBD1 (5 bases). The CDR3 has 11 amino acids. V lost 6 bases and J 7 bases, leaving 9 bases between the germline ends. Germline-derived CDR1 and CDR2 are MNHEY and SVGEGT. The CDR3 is CASSWRGEAFF. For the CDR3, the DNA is TGTGCCAGCAGCTGGAGGGGTGAAGCTTTCTTT.

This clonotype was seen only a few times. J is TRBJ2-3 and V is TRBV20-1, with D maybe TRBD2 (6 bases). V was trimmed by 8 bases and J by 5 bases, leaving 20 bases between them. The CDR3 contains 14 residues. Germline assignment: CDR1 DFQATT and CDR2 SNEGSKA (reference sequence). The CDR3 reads CSLHSGVWGDTQYF. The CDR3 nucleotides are TGCAGTCTCCATAGCGGAGTCTGGGGAGATACGCAGTATTTT.

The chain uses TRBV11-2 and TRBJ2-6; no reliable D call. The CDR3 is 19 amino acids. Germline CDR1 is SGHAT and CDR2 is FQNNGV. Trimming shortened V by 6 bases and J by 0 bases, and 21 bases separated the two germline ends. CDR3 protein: CASSWGDGKTISGANVLTF. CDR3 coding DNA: TGTGCCAGCAGTTGGGGTGACGGAAAAACCATCTCTGGGGCCAACGTCCTGACTTTC.

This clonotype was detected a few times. The CDR3 loop is CASSSGRYNSPLHF. The CDR3 DNA reads as TGTGCCAGCAGTTCTGGGCGGTATAATTCACCCCTCCACTTT. The V call is TRBV28, the J call TRBJ1-6, with unresolved D. The germline V and J ends were trimmed by 4 bases and 4 bases, with 8 bases remaining between them. The CDR3 has 14 residues. Germline assignment: CDR1 MDHEN and CDR2 SYDVKM.

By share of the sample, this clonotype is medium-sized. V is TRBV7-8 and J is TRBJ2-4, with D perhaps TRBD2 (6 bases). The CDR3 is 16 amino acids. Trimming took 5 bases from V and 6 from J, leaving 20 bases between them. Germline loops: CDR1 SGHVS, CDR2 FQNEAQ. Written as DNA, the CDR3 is TGTGCCAGCAGCCCGGATCGCGCTAGCGCCCTAAACATTCAGTACTTC. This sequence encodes CASSPDRASALNIQYF. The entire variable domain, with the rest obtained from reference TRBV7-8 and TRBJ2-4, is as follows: GAGVSQSPRYKVAKRGQDVALRCDPISGHVSLFWYQQALGQGPEFLTYFQNEAQLDKSGLPSDRFFAERPEGSVSTLKIQRTQQEDSAVYLCASSPDRASALNIQYFGAGTRLSVL.

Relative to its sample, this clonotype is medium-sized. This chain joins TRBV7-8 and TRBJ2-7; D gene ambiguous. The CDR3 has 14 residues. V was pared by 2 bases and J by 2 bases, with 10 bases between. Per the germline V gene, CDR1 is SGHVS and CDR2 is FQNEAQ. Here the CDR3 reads CASSLTSKAYEQYF. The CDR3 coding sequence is TGTGCCAGCAGCTTAACATCCAAGGCCTACGAGCAGTACTTC.

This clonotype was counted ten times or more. CDR3 coding DNA: TGTGCCAGCAGCCTTCGGAGTCCCACGACGGGGAACACTGAAGCTTTCTTT. Its protein is CASSLRSPTTGNTEAFF. The chain employs TRBV11-2 and TRBJ1-1; D gene unclear. CDR3 length: 17 amino acids. Per germline, CDR1 SGHAT and CDR2 FQNNGV. Trimming took 5 bases from V and 1 from J, leaving 20 bases between them.

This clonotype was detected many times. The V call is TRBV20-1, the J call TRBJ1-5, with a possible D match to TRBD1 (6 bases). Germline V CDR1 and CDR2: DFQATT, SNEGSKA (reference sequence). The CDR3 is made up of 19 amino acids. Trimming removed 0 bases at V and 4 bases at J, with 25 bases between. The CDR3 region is CSARDYEETGRSFNQPQHF. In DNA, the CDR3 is TGCAGTGCTAGAGATTACGAGGAAACAGGGAGAAGCTTTAATCAGCCCCAGCATTTT.

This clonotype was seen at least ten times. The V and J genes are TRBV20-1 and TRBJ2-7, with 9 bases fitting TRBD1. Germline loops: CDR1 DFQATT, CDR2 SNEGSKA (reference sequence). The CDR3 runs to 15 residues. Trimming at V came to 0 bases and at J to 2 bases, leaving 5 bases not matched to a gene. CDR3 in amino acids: CSAREHRGQTYEQYF. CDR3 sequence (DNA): TGCAGTGCTAGAGAACACAGGGGGCAAACCTACGAGCAGTACTTC.

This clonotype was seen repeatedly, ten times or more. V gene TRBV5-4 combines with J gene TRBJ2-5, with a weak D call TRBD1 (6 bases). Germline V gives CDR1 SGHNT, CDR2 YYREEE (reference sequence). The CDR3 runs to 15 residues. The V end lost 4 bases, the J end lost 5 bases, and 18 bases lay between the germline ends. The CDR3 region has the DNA TGTGCCAGCAGCCCGATACAGGGTACAAGGGAGACCCAGTACTTC. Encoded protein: CASSPIQGTRETQYF. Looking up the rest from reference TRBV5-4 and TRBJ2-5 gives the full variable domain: ETGVTQSPTHLIKTRGQQVTLRCSSQSGHNTVSWYQQALGQGPQFIFQYYREEENGRGNFPPRFSGLQFPNYSSELNVNALELDDSALYLCASSPIQGTRETQYFGPGTRLLVL.